These 9 T cell receptor beta chains came from one sample sequenced in a study of T-cell memory formation after mild COVID-19. Each CDR3 protein is one row after TCRdb ran MiXCR on the 5' RACE reads. The sample lists fewer than 250,000 distinct CDR3 sequences, around 19% seen once, with roughly 2.3% in the top ten. The specimen was PBMCs or a T cell subset sorted from them (not recorded which). The receptors come from an adult woman who had mild COVID-19 (a few samples of this study predate the infection). Cell type and time point are not known.

This sequence joins TRBV4-3 and TRBJ2-7, with D unresolved. The CDR3 has 13 residues. CDR1 and CDR2 (germline): LGHNA, YSLEER. The V end lost 4 bases, the J end lost 4 bases, and 11 bases lay between the germline ends. CDR3 DNA: TGCGCCAGCAGCCGGTCTTGGTCATACGAGCAGTACTTC. As protein: CASSRSWSYEQYF.

This clonotype was recorded at least ten times. This chain joins TRBV12-3 or TRBV12-4 and TRBJ2-3, with TRBD1 matching over 7 bases. V lost 6 bases, J lost 2 bases, and 8 bases stayed unmatched. There are 15 residues in the CDR3. The CDR3 here is CASSPDRAFTDTQYF. CDR3 DNA: TGTGCCAGCAGCCCCGACAGGGCTTTCACAGATACGCAGTATTTT.

In nucleotides, the CDR3 is TGTGCCAGCAGTTACTCGAGGCAGCCCGTAGGCAATGAGCAGTTCTTC. It codes for CASSYSRQPVGNEQFF. The V gene is TRBV6-5, the J gene TRBJ2-1; D gene uncertain. The CDR3 is made up of 16 amino acids. CDR1 and CDR2 (germline): MNHEY, SVGAGI. V was clipped by 0 bases and J by 6 bases, with 15 bases between them.

The V and J genes are TRBV6-6 and TRBJ1-2; 8 bases are shared with TRBD1. CDR3 length: 14 residues. The V gene's germline CDR1 is MNHNY and CDR2 SVGAGI (reference sequence). The V and J ends lost 1 base and 5 bases, in that order; junction bases with no gene match: 3. CDR3 sequence reads: CASSYFDRGYGYTF. The CDR3 DNA reads TGTGCCAGCAGTTACTTCGACAGGGGATATGGCTACACCTTC.

J is TRBJ1-2 and V is TRBV10-3; D is undetermined. This CDR3 contains 12 residues. Trimming left V 3 bases short and J 4 bases short, with 6 bases between. In germline, CDR1 is ENHRY, CDR2 SYGVKD. CDR3 protein: CAISDRAYGYTF. The CDR3 coding sequence is TGTGCCATCAGTGACAGAGCCTATGGCTACACCTTC.

This clonotype was recorded a few times. The chain links TRBV7-8 to TRBJ2-1, with 7 bases matching TRBD1. CDR1 is SGHVS, CDR2 FQNEAQ, per germline. V lost 0 bases, J lost 6 bases, and 8 bases stayed unmatched. This CDR3 comprises 16 residues. CDR3 nucleotide sequence: TGTGCCAGCAGCTTAGCGATGGGGAACAGGGGCAATGAGCAGTTCTTC. It is translated as CASSLAMGNRGNEQFF.

The CDR3 DNA reads TGCGCCAGCAGCTTGGACCCTTTATACGAGCAGTACTTC. Translated: CASSLDPLYEQYF. The rearrangement joins TRBV5-1 to TRBJ2-7; D gene unclear. The CDR3 loop spans 13 amino acids. V was shortened by 0 bases and J by 4 bases, with 8 bases between the two germline ends. From germline, CDR1 is SGHRS and CDR2 YFSETQ.

This clonotype was picked up a small number of times. The chain links TRBV5-1 to TRBJ1-1; 7 nucleotides line up with TRBD1. The CDR3 totals 14 residues. V gave up 7 bases and J gave up 3 bases; unmatched junction bases: 9. From germline, CDR1 is SGHRS and CDR2 YFSETQ. CDR3 sequence: CASGHRGEDTEAFF. As DNA, the CDR3 is TGCGCCAGCGGCCACAGGGGTGAGGACACTGAAGCTTTCTTT.

This clonotype was seen at least ten times. As DNA, the CDR3 is TGCGCCAGCAGCTTACGGCTAGCGGGAGGATACAATGAGCAGTTCTTC. It translates to CASSLRLAGGYNEQFF. V usage is TRBV5-1 and J usage is TRBJ2-1; 11 positions agree with TRBD2. From germline, CDR1 is SGHRS and CDR2 YFSETQ. The length of the CDR3 is 16 residues. V gave up 2 bases and J gave up 4 bases; unmatched junction bases: 5.